This entry lists 9 T cell receptor beta chains sequenced from one sample in a study of blood T cell repertoires in COVID-19. Repertoires were generated with immunoSEQ multiplex PCR, while TCRdb's copy carries only in-frame clones and drops some. The table records almost 250,000 clones, 70% to 90% of them present only once. Sequencing was done on a sample of PBMCs or T cells enriched from blood (not recorded which). The receptors here all came from a woman in her fifties or sixties who had recovered from COVID-19.

This clone was seen only a few times. V is TRBV19 and J is TRBJ2-7; 7 positions agree with TRBD2. CDR3 length equals 14 residues. CDR1 is LNHDA and CDR2 is SQIVND in the germline V gene (reference sequence). J was trimmed by 6 bases and V by 3 bases; bases with no gene match: 8. As DNA, the CDR3 is TGTGCCAGTAGTATCTTTGCGGGAGAGGTCGAGCAGTACTTC. Protein product: CASSIFAGEVEQYF.

The rearrangement uses TRBV5-6 and TRBJ1-5; TRBD1 matches at 7 bases. Germline loops: CDR1 SGHDT, CDR2 YYEEEE. The V gene end was trimmed by 4 bases and the J gene end by 5 bases; junction bases not matched to a gene: 6. The CDR3 sequence is 14 residues long. CDR3 coding DNA: TGTGCCAGCAGCCCTACAGGGGTTGATCAGCCCCAGCATTTT. Amino acid sequence: CASSPTGVDQPQHF. Together with reference TRBV5-6 and TRBJ1-5, the CDR3 gives the full variable domain: DAGVTQSPTHLIKTRGQQVTLRCSPKSGHDTVSWYQQALGQGPQFIFQYYEEEERQRGNFPDRFSGHQFPNYSSELNVNALLLGDSALYLCASSPTGVDQPQHFGDGTRLSIL.

This clone appeared once. The chain joins TRBV18 to TRBJ2-7; 7 positions agree with TRBD2. The germline V gene encodes CDR1 KGHSH and CDR2 LQKENI. This CDR3 spans 14 amino acids. V trimming: 2 bases; J trimming: 2 bases; junction bases outside the gene matches: 3. CDR3 sequence reads: CASSPGGVTYEQYF. The DNA for the CDR3 is TGTGCCAGCTCACCAGGGGGGGTCACCTACGAGCAGTACTTC.

This clone was counted a single time. The CDR3 region has the DNA TGCGCCAGCAGCCAGCTACAGGTATCCAATCAGCCCCAGCATTTT. Its protein product is CASSQLQVSNQPQHF. The chain carries TRBV4-1 and TRBJ1-5; a possible D gene is TRBD1 (5 bases). V shed 3 bases and J shed 3 bases, with 12 bases lying between them. Germline V gene data show CDR1 as MGHRA and CDR2 as YSYEKL. The CDR3 runs 15 residues.

The V and J genes are TRBV5-4 and TRBJ2-5; TRBD2 matches at 8 bases. In germline, CDR1 is SGHNT, CDR2 YYREEE (reference sequence). The CDR3 covers 16 residues. Unmatched junction bases numbered 14, after V lost 5 bases and J lost 5 bases. DNA for the CDR3: TGTGCCAGCAGTTTGACTATATCTAGCGGGCGGGAGACCCAGTACTTC. This sequence encodes CASSLTISSGRETQYF. Variable domain in full (rest from reference TRBV5-4 and TRBJ2-5): ETGVTQSPTHLIKTRGQQVTLRCSSQSGHNTVSWYQQALGQGPQFIFQYYREEENGRGNFPPRFSGLQFPNYSSELNVNALELDDSALYLCASSLTISSGRETQYFGPGTRLLVL.

This chain joins TRBV18 and TRBJ1-1, with 7 positions matching TRBD1. The V gene end was trimmed by 1 base and the J gene end by 1 base; junction bases not matched to a gene: 3. The CDR3 length is 15 residues. The germline V gene has CDR1 KGHSH and CDR2 LQKENI. The CDR3 protein is CASSPQTGRNTEAFF. As DNA, the CDR3 is TGTGCCAGCTCACCACAGACAGGGCGGAACACTGAAGCTTTCTTT.

The chain couples TRBV6-6 to TRBJ1-2, with D tentatively TRBD1 (6 bases). The V and J ends lost 4 bases and 9 bases respectively, with 15 bases between them. The germline V gene encodes CDR1 MNHNY and CDR2 SVGAGI (reference sequence). The CDR3 spans 13 residues. The CDR3 spells CASSSTQGESYTF. CDR3 nucleotides: TGTGCCAGCAGTTCAACACAGGGTGAGAGCTACACCTTC.

This clone was counted between two and nine times. The chain couples TRBV6-2 or TRBV6-3 to TRBJ1-1; TRBD1 matches at 8 bases. Germline CDR1 is MNHEY and CDR2 is SVGEGT. V lost 6 bases, J lost 3 bases, and 6 bases stayed unmatched. The CDR3 is 14 residues long. The CDR3 sequence is CASSQTGEYTEAFF. The CDR3 region has the DNA TGTGCCAGCAGCCAGACAGGGGAGTACACTGAAGCTTTCTTT.

A remark on this clone: The junction differs from germline at one of its ends, possibly a read error. The chain has TRBV2 and TRBJ1-2; perhaps TRBD1 as D (5 bases). The CDR3 has 12 residues. The germline gives CDR1 SNHLY, CDR2 FYNNEI. The CDR3 is CASSTGLAPAAF. Here the CDR3 DNA reads TGTGCCAGCAGTACAGGTCTTGCACCCGCAGCCTTC.